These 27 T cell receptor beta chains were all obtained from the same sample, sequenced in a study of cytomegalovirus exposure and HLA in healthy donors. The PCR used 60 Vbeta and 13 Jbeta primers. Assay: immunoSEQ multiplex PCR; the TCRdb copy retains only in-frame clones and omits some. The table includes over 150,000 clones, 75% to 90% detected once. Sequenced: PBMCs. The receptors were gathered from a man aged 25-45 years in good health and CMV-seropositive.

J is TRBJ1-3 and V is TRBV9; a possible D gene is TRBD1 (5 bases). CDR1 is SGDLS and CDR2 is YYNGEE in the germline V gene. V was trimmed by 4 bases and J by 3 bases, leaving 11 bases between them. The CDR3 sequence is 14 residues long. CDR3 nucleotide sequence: TGTGCCAGCAGCCCCTCCCAGGGTGGAAACACCATATATTTT. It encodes CASSPSQGGNTIYF.

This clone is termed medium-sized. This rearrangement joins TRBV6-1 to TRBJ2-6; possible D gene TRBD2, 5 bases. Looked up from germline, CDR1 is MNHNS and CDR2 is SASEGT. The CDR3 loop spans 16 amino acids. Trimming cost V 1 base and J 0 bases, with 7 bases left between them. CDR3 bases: TGTGCCAGCAGTGAAGATGAGGGCTCTGGGGCCAACGTCCTGACTTTC. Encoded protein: CASSEDEGSGANVLTF.

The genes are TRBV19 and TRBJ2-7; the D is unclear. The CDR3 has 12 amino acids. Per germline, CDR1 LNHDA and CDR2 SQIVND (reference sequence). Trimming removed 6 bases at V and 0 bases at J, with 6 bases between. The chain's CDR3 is CASRASSYEQYF. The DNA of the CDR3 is TGTGCCAGTAGGGCATCCTCCTACGAGCAGTACTTC.

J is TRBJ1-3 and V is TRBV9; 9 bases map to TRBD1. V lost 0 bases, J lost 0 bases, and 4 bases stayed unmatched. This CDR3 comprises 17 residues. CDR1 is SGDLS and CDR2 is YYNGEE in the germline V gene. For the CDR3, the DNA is TGTGCCAGCAGCGTAGCTGGGACAGGGCGCTCTGGAAACACCATATATTTT. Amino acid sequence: CASSVAGTGRSGNTIYF.

DNA for the CDR3: TGTGCCAGCAGAGAACAGGGGGCGCTGTCAGATACGCAGTATTTT. Its protein product is CASREQGALSDTQYF. V gene TRBV28 combines with J gene TRBJ2-3, with 9 bases aligning to TRBD1. The CDR3 covers 15 residues. Losses at the gene ends were 6 bases for V and 4 bases for J; bases not matched to a gene: 8. Germline assignment: CDR1 MDHEN and CDR2 SYDVKM.

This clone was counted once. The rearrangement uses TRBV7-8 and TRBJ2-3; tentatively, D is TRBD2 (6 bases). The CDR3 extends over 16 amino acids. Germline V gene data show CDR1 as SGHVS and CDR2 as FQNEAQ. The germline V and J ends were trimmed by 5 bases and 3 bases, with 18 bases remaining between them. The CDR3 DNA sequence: TGTGCCAGCAGCCAATCCGCCGGGACTTCTACAGATACGCAGTATTTT. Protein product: CASSQSAGTSTDTQYF.

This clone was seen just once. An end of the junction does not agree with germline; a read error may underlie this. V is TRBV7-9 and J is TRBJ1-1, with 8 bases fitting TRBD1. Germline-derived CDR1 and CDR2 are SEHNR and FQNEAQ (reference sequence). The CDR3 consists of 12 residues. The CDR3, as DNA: TGTTCCAGCAGCCCGAGGGACAGGGAAGCTTTCTTT. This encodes CSSSPRDREAFF.

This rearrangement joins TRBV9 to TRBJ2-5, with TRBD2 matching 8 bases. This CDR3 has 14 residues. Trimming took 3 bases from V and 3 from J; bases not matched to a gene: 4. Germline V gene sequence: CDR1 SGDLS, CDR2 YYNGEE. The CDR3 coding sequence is TGTGCCAGCAGCGATACTAGCGGAGAAGAGACCCAGTACTTC. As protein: CASSDTSGEETQYF.

The DNA of the CDR3 is TGTGCCAGCAGGGGGACGGGAGGCAATGAAAAACTGTTTTTT. The encoded protein is CASRGTGGNEKLFF. J is TRBJ1-4 and V is TRBV6-1; TRBD1 is a possible D gene (5 bases). The CDR3 contains 14 residues. V lost 6 bases to trimming and J lost 5 bases, with 13 bases between them. Germline-derived CDR1 and CDR2 are MNHNS and SASEGT.

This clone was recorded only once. The CDR3 is CASSDRIGEQYF. In DNA, the CDR3 is TGCGCCAGCAGTGACAGGATTGGCGAGCAGTACTTC. This chain uses TRBV10-1 with TRBJ2-7; unclear D gene. This CDR3 is 12 amino acids long. The ends were cut back, 3 bases at V and 6 bases at J, with 9 bases in the middle. Germline V CDR1 and CDR2: WNHNN, SYGVQD (reference sequence).

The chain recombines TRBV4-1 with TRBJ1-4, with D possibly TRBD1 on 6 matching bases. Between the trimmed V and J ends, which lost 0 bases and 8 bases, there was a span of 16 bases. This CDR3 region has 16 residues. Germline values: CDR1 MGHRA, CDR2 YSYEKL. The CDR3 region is CASSQEGGAGGEKLFF. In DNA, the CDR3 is TGCGCCAGCAGCCAAGAGGGGGGGGCAGGCGGAGAAAAACTGTTTTTT.

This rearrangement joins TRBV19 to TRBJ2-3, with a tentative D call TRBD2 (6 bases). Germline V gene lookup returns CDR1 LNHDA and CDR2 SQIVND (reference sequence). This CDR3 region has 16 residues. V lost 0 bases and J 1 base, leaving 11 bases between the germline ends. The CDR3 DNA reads TGTGCCAGTAGTATAGAGTGGGGGGTGGGCACAGATACGCAGTATTTT. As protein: CASSIEWGVGTDTQYF.

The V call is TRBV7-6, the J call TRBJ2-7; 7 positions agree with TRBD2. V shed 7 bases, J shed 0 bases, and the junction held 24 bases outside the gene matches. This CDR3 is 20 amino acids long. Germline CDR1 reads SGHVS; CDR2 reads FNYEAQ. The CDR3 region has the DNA TGTGCCAGCATGGAGAGCGGGACCCACCGGAGCGAGGGTAGCTCCTACGAGCAGTACTTC. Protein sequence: CASMESGTHRSEGSSYEQYF.

The CDR3 DNA reads TGTGCCAGTAGCTTAGATAGCAATCAGCCCCAGCATTTT. This encodes CASSLDSNQPQHF. The chain is built from TRBV19 and TRBJ1-5; no clear D gene. Germline CDR1 is LNHDA and CDR2 is SQIVND (reference sequence). The V end lost 6 bases, the J end lost 0 bases, and 6 bases lay between the germline ends. The CDR3 has 13 amino acids.

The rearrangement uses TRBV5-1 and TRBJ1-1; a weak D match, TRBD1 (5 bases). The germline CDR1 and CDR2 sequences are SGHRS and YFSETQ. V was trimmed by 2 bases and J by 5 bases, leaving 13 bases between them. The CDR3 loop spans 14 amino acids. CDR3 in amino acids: CASSLRGDRTEAFF. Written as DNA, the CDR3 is TGCGCCAGCAGCTTACGGGGGGACCGAACTGAAGCTTTCTTT.

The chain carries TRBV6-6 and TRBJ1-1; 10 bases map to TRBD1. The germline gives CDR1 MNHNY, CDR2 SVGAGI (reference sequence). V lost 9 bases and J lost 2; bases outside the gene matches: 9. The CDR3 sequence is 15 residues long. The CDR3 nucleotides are TGTGCCAGTCCCCCCGGGACAGGGGTAAACACTGAAGCTTTCTTT. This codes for CASPPGTGVNTEAFF.

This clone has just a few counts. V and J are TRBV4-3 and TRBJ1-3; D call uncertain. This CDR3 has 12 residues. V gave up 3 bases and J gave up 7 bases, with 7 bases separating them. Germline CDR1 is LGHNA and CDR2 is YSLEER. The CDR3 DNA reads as TGCGCCAGCAGCCACCGCGGGAACACCATATATTTT. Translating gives CASSHRGNTIYF.

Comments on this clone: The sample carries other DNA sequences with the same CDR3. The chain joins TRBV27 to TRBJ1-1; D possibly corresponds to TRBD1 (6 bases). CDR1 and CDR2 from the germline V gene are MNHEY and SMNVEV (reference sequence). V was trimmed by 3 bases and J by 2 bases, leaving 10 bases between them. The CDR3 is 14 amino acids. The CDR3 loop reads CASSLNRANTEAFF. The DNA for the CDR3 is TGTGCCAGCAGTTTGAACAGGGCAAACACTGAAGCTTTCTTT.

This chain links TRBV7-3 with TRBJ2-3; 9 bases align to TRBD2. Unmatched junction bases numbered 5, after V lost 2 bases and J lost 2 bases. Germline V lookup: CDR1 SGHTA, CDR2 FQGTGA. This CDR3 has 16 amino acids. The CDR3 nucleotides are TGTGCCAGCAGCTTATATGGCGGGAGGGCCACAGATACGCAGTATTTT. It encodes CASSLYGGRATDTQYF.

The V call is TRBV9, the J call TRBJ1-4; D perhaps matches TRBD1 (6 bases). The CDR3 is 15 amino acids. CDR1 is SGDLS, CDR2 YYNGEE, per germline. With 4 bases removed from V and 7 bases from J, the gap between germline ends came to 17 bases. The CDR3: CASSLTGLGSEKLFF. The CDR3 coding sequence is TGTGCCAGCAGCTTAACAGGGTTAGGTTCTGAAAAACTGTTTTTT.

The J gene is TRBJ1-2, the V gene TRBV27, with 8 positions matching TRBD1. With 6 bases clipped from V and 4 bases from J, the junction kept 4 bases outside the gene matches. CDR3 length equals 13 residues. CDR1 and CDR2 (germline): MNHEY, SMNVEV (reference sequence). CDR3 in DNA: TGTGCCAGCAGAGCCGGGACAGGCTATGGCTACACCTTC. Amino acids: CASRAGTGYGYTF.

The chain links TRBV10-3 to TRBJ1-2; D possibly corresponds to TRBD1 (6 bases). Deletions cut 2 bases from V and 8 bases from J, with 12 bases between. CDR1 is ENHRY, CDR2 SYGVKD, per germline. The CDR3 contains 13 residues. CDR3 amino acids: CAISEAGARGYTF. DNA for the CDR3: TGTGCCATCAGTGAGGCGGGGGCGCGGGGCTACACCTTC.

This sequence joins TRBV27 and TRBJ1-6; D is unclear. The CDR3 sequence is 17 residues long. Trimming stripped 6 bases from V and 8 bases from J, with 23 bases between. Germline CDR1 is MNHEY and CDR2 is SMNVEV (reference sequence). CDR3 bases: TGTGCCAGCAGCCACATCGAAAGGCTGCGAGGGCATTCACCCCTCCACTTT. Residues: CASSHIERLRGHSPLHF.

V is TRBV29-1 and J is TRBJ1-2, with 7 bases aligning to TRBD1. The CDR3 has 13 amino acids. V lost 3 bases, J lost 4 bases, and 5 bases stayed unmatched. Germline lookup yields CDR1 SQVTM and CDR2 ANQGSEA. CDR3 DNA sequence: TGCAGCGTTGAGGACAGGCTAGGCTATGGCTACACCTTC. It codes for CSVEDRLGYGYTF. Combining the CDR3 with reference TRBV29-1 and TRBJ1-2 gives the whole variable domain SAVISQKPSRDICQRGTSLTIQCQVDSQVTMMFWYRQQPGQSLTLIATANQGSEATYESGFVIDKFPISRPNLTFSTLTVSNMSPEDSSIYLCSVEDRLGYGYTFGSGTRLTVV.

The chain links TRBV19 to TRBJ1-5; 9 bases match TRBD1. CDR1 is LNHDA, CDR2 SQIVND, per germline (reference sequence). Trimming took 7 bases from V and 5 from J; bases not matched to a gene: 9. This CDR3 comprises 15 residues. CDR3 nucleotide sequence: TGTGCCAGTACCTTAACGGGACAGGGCTATCAGCCCCAGCATTTT. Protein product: CASTLTGQGYQPQHF.

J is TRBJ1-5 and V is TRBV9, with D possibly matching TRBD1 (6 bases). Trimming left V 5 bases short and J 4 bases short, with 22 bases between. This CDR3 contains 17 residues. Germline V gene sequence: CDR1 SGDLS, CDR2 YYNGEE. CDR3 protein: CASSPDATGKGNQPQHF. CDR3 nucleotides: TGTGCCAGCAGTCCTGACGCAACAGGGAAGGGTAATCAGCCCCAGCATTTT.

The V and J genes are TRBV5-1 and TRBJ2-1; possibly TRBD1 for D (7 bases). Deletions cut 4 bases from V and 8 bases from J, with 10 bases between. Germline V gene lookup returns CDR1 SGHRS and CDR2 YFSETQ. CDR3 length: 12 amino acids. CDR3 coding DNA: TGCGCCAGCAGCCAGGGGGGATATGAGCAGTTCTTC. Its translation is CASSQGGYEQFF.